A selection of T cell receptor beta chains follows, all from one sample in a study of blood T cell repertoires in COVID-19. Assay used: immunoSEQ multiplex PCR; TCRdb lists only in-frame clones, some missing. The table includes roughly 300,000 clones, approximately 82% detected once. Sequencing was done on a sample of peripheral blood. These receptors were taken from a woman aged 50 to 60 with acute or convalescent COVID-19. The CDR3 runs from the conserved cysteine through the conserved F or W. D genes are given only for firm matches. Only part of the rows carry a size: once, few, many, or a class if the clone is expanded.

v_call	j_call	clone_size	d_call	cdr3_nt	cdr3_aa
TRBV5-1	TRBJ1-2	.	.	TGCGCCAGCAGCTTGATCGGTACGGGGTCTGGTGAGGATGGCTACACCTTC	CASSLIGTGSGEDGYTF
TRBV11-3	TRBJ2-3	.	TRBD2	TGTGCCAGCAGCCCCCGGGAGGGGGGGAGGCAGTATTTT	CASSPREGGRQYF
TRBV6-6	TRBJ1-5	.	.	TGTGCCAGCAGTTACTCGGGAGGGAGTCAGCCCCAGCATTTT	CASSYSGGSQPQHF
TRBV6-2/TRBV6-3	TRBJ2-1	once	.	TGTGCCAGCAGTTATTTGCTAGTTTCAAATGAGCAGTTCTTC	CASSYLLVSNEQFF
TRBV9	TRBJ1-5	.	.	TGTGCCAGCAGCCCCGGCGGGTATCAGCCCCAGCATTTT	CASSPGGYQPQHF
TRBV5-6	TRBJ2-1	.	.	TGTGCCAGCAGCTTGGTGGGGGCGGTAAGCTCCTACAATGAGCAGTTCTTC	CASSLVGAVSSYNEQFF
TRBV5-5	TRBJ1-2	.	.	TGTGCCAGCAGCTTGGGAGGCAGCGGTTATGGCTACACCTTC	CASSLGGSGYGYTF
TRBV5-1	TRBJ1-1	.	TRBD1	TGCGCCAGCAGCTCGACCGGGACAGGGTCCGTGAACACTGAAGCTTTCTTT	CASSSTGTGSVNTEAFF
TRBV10-1	TRBJ1-5	.	.	TGCGCCAGCAATACGACAGATTGTAGCAATCAGCCCCAGCATTTT	CASNTTDCSNQPQHF
TRBV9	TRBJ2-1	.	TRBD2	TGTGCCAGCAGCGTAGGGGTAGCGGGAGTTTTCAATGAGCAGTTCTTC	CASSVGVAGVFNEQFF
TRBV24-1	TRBJ2-3	.	.	TGTGCCACCAGTGATTTTGCAGGGGACGATACGCAGTATTTT	CATSDFAGDDTQYF
TRBV6-6	TRBJ1-6	few	.	TGTGCCAGCATCACTAGCGGGACCCACTCACCCCTCCACTTT	CASITSGTHSPLHF
TRBV6-6	TRBJ2-2	few	TRBD1	TGTGCCAGCAGTAAAGATCCGGGACAGGGGGCCGGGGAGCTGTTTTTT	CASSKDPGQGAGELFF
TRBV5-1	TRBJ1-4	.	.	TGCGCCAGCAGCTTGGGACTAACCGAGGAGGAAAAACTGTTTTTT	CASSLGLTEEEKLFF
TRBV6-1	TRBJ2-3	.	.	TGTGCCAGCAGTGAAATGACCGGGGGCACAGATACGCAGTATTTT	CASSEMTGGTDTQYF
TRBV5-6	TRBJ1-2	.	TRBD1	TGTGCCAGCAGCTTTCAGGGGGGAGACTATGGCTACACCTTC	CASSFQGGDYGYTF
TRBV19	TRBJ2-1	.	TRBD1	TGTGCCAGTAGTACGGGACAGGGGACGGAGCAGTTCTTC	CASSTGQGTEQFF
TRBV7-2	TRBJ2-3	.	TRBD2	TGTGCCAGCAGCGCAACTAGCGGGAGGGCGGATACGCAGTATTTT	CASSATSGRADTQYF
TRBV7-9	TRBJ2-3	.	TRBD2	TGTGCCAGCAGCGCTCCCCCCCGGTTGGCTAGCGGGGCGGGGCGGACGCAGTATTTT	CASSAPPRLASGAGRTQYF
TRBV4-1	TRBJ1-5	.	.	TGCGCCAGCAGCCAATTATACGGGGATGGACAGCCCCAGCATTTT	CASSQLYGDGQPQHF
TRBV6-5	TRBJ1-5	.	.	TGTGCCAGCAATCGCGACAGCATCGGTCAGCCCCAGCATTTT	CASNRDSIGQPQHF
TRBV3-1/TRBV3-2	TRBJ2-2	.	TRBD2	TGTGCCAGCAGGCTCGGACTAGCGGGTTACACCGGGGAGCTGTTTTTT	CASRLGLAGYTGELFF
TRBV29-1	TRBJ2-3	.	TRBD2	TGCAGCGTGTCAAGGACTAGCGGGGCGACAGATACGCAGTATTTT	CSVSRTSGATDTQYF
TRBV25-1	TRBJ1-4	.	.	TGTGCCAGCGGCGGGACCATTAATGAAAAACTGTTTTTT	CASGGTINEKLFF
TRBV19	TRBJ1-6	few	.	TGTGCCAGTAGGCAGGGTACTGTTGGGTCACCCCTCCACTTT	CASRQGTVGSPLHF
TRBV5-6	TRBJ2-1	.	TRBD2	TGTGCCAGCAGCTCGCTAGCGGGAGCTGAGCAGTTCTTC	CASSSLAGAEQFF
TRBV7-2	TRBJ2-3	.	.	TGTGCCAGCAGCTTATCTGGACAAGTGGCAGATACGCAGTATTTT	CASSLSGQVADTQYF
TRBV19	TRBJ1-1	.	.	TGTGCCAGTAGTGTATTCAGGGCGACTGAAGCTTTCTTT	CASSVFRATEAFF
TRBV6-1	TRBJ1-1	.	.	TGTGCCAGCAGGGAAGACGGGAACACTGAAGCTTTCTTT	CASREDGNTEAFF
TRBV6-1	TRBJ2-1	.	TRBD2	TGTGCCAGCAGTGACGGACTAGCGGATTACAATGAGCAGTTCTTC	CASSDGLADYNEQFF
TRBV11-3	TRBJ2-1	.	.	TGTGCCAGCAGCCGGGGGGAGACAGGAGAGCAGTTCTTC	CASSRGETGEQFF
TRBV28	TRBJ1-2	.	.	TGTGCCAGCAGTTCTGGACAGTTCTATGGCTACACCTTC	CASSSGQFYGYTF
TRBV28	TRBJ1-2	.	.	TGTGCCTGTGTAGGGGGGGGTCCCAACTATGGCTACACCTTC	CACVGGGPNYGYTF
TRBV2	TRBJ1-5	.	.	TGTGCCAGCAGTGGGGGGGATCAGCCCCAGCATTTT	CASSGGDQPQHF
TRBV5-4	TRBJ1-6	.	TRBD1	TGTGCCAGCAGCCGGGACAGGGATAATTCACCCCTCCACTTT	CASSRDRDNSPLHF
TRBV6-1	TRBJ1-2	.	.	TGTGCCAGCAGTGAACGGAACTATGGCTACACCTTC	CASSERNYGYTF
TRBV25-1	TRBJ1-4	few	.	TGTGCCAGCAGTGATCCTCAGTATAATGAAAAACTGTTTTTT	CASSDPQYNEKLFF
TRBV3-1/TRBV3-2	TRBJ2-2	.	.	TGTGCCAGCAGCCCATCCCCCGGGGAGCTGTTTTTT	CASSPSPGELFF
TRBV3-1/TRBV3-2	TRBJ2-3	.	TRBD2	TGTGCCAGCAGCCAAGATGCGGGGGCAGATACGCAGTATTTT	CASSQDAGADTQYF
TRBV19	TRBJ2-5	few	TRBD1	TGTGCCAGTACCTCCCGTGGCCGGGACAGACCTCAGGAGACCCAGTACTTC	CASTSRGRDRPQETQYF
TRBV12-3/TRBV12-4	TRBJ1-1	.	.	TGTGCCAGCAGTTTACGGGCGCAGGGTGTCGCTTTCTTT	CASSLRAQGVAFF
TRBV7-8	TRBJ2-5	few	.	TGTGCCAGCAGCTTAGTCAGAACCGAGACCCAGTACTTC	CASSLVRTETQYF
TRBV2	TRBJ1-5	.	.	TGTGCCAGCAGTTCTAGTCGCCTGGCCCAGCATTTT	CASSSSRLAQHF
TRBV5-1	TRBJ2-3	.	TRBD2	TGCGCCAGCAGCTCACGGACTAGTGGAGTCAGCACAGATACGCAGTATTTT	CASSSRTSGVSTDTQYF
TRBV11-2	TRBJ2-5	once	TRBD2	TGTGCCAGCAGCCTTAGCGGGAGTAAGACCCAGTACTTC	CASSLSGSKTQYF
TRBV11-2	TRBJ2-4	.	.	TGTGCCAGCAGCTTCGACAGGAGAAGCATTCAGTACTTC	CASSFDRRSIQYF
TRBV3-1/TRBV3-2	TRBJ1-1	.	TRBD1	TGTGCCAGCAGCACAGGGGATAGCTATGAAGCTTTCTTT	CASSTGDSYEAFF
TRBV18	TRBJ2-2	.	.	TGTGCCAGCTCACCCTACCGAGGTACCGGGACAAAGACGGCCACCGGGGAGCTGTTTTTT	CASSPYRGTGTKTATGELFF
TRBV7-6	TRBJ1-3	.	.	TGTGCCAGCAGCAGGGACAAAGGAAACACCATATATTTT	CASSRDKGNTIYF
TRBV4-1	TRBJ1-2	.	TRBD1	TGCGCCAGCAGCCACGACAGGGACTATGGCTACACCTTC	CASSHDRDYGYTF